There are a few counts of the clone carrying this T cell receptor beta chain. Antigen: not known. The sample comes from a study of cytomegalovirus exposure and HLA in healthy donors. Overall study findings and caveats: It was shown in a later analysis that HLA-associated TCR beta chains were more clonally expanded than other, equally common chains. In a later analysis, common viral pathogens appeared linked to several of the most significant clusters.

60 Vbeta and 13 Jbeta primers were used in PCR. Authors' data handling: Around 10 million shared chains were among 65 million to 85 million unique TCR beta chains counted in a later analysis. Some clones are missing from TCRdb's copy, which holds only in-frame ones; the method was immunoSEQ multiplex PCR. That table supplies the V and J calls and clone size; D and trimming were determined from the DNA. The sample has about 100,000 clones; 76% are singletons. The CDR3 extends over 14 amino acids. Germline-derived CDR1 and CDR2 are SGHDT and YYEEEE. V was trimmed by 3 bases and J by 4 bases, leaving 11 bases between them.

Material: PBMCs. The chain joins TRBV5-6 to TRBJ1-5; D is uncertain. The clonotype originates from a man younger than 35 in good health and CMV-seronegative. CDR3 amino acids: CASSSGFPNQPQHF. The CDR3, as DNA: TGTGCCAGCAGCTCGGGGTTTCCAAATCAGCCCCAGCATTTT.